Presented here are 20 T cell receptor beta chains from one specimen sequenced in a study of T cells after yellow fever vaccination. One entry per CDR3 protein, called by TCRdb with MiXCR from the 5' RACE reads. The sample yields 300,000 to 400,000 distinct CDR3 sequences, about 8.3% seen once. Sequencing was performed on PBMCs, taken roughly 47 days after the first yellow fever vaccination. All receptors come from a man aged 18 to 30 who received the YFV17D yellow fever vaccine.

This clonotype was seen a handful of times. The chain couples TRBV9 to TRBJ2-5, with 7 positions matching TRBD1. V lost 3 bases to trimming and J lost 1 base; unmatched junction nucleotides: 6. The CDR3 runs 15 residues. Germline CDR1 and CDR2: SGDLS and YYNGEE. The CDR3 loop reads CASSGSGTAQETQYF. In nucleotides, the CDR3 is TGTGCCAGCAGCGGGTCCGGGACAGCCCAAGAGACCCAGTACTTC.

This clonotype was seen at least ten times. The chain joins TRBV7-9 to TRBJ1-4, with D uncertain. The CDR3 runs to 13 residues. Germline V gives CDR1 SEHNR, CDR2 FQNEAQ (reference sequence). Trimming removed 2 bases from V and 5 bases from J, with 6 bases in between. CDR3 protein: CASSLWQNEKLFF. CDR3 bases: TGTGCCAGCAGCTTATGGCAAAATGAAAAACTGTTTTTT. The whole variable domain, filled in from reference TRBV7-9 and TRBJ1-4, reads DTGVSQNPRHKITKRGQNVTFRCDPISEHNRLYWYRQTLGQGPEFLTYFQNEAQLEKSRLLSDRFSAERPKGSFSTLEIQRTEQGDSAMYLCASSLWQNEKLFFGSGTQLSVL.

This clonotype occurred many times. The V call is TRBV11-2, the J call TRBJ2-7; 8 bases fit TRBD1. This CDR3 has 16 residues. From germline, CDR1 is SGHAT and CDR2 FQNNGV. Trimming at V came to 4 bases and at J to 3 bases, leaving 11 bases not matched to a gene. The CDR3 spells CASSSALGQGSYEQYF. CDR3 bases: TGTGCCAGCAGCTCAGCCTTAGGACAGGGAAGCTACGAGCAGTACTTC.

A few counts support this clonotype. The chain recombines TRBV15 with TRBJ1-2; a weak D match, TRBD1 (6 bases). V was pared by 0 bases and J by 5 bases, with 10 bases between. The CDR3 runs 14 residues. Germline V gene lookup returns CDR1 LNHNV and CDR2 YYDKDF (reference sequence). The DNA for the CDR3 is TGTGCCACCAGCAGAGAGGGCAGGGGATATGGCTACACCTTC. Amino acid sequence: CATSREGRGYGYTF.

This chain uses TRBV11-2 with TRBJ2-3; no clear D. This CDR3 has 14 amino acids. V was shortened by 3 bases and J by 1 base, with 8 bases between the two germline ends. CDR1 is SGHAT and CDR2 is FQNNGV in the germline V gene. The CDR3 DNA follows: TGTGCCAGCAGCTTGTTTCGCGGCACAGATACGCAGTATTTT. It specifies CASSLFRGTDTQYF.

The rearrangement joins TRBV27 to TRBJ1-6; 10 bases match TRBD1. Unmatched junction bases numbered 5, after V lost 4 bases and J lost 8 bases. The CDR3 is made up of 15 amino acids. Per the germline V gene, CDR1 is MNHEY and CDR2 is SMNVEV (reference sequence). Here the CDR3 reads CASSYRTGGDSPLHF. The CDR3 bases are TGTGCCAGCAGTTATCGGACAGGGGGGGATTCACCCCTCCACTTT.

This clonotype has just a few counts. The chain carries TRBV7-9 and TRBJ1-1; 7 nucleotides line up with TRBD1. CDR3 length equals 14 residues. The V gene's germline CDR1 is SEHNR and CDR2 FQNEAQ (reference sequence). The V gene end was trimmed by 5 bases and the J gene end by 9 bases; junction bases not matched to a gene: 12. The CDR3, as DNA: TGTGCCAGCAGCACGCAGGGGAGGGGGCAGCAAGCTTTCTTT. This translates into CASSTQGRGQQAFF. The whole variable domain, remainder taken from reference TRBV7-9 and TRBJ1-1, is DTGVSQNPRHKITKRGQNVTFRCDPISEHNRLYWYRQTLGQGPEFLTYFQNEAQLEKSRLLSDRFSAERPKGSFSTLEIQRTEQGDSAMYLCASSTQGRGQQAFFGQGTRLTVV.

This clonotype showed up just a few times. The chain carries TRBV3-1 and TRBJ2-7, with TRBD1 identical over 8 bases. The CDR3 runs to 14 residues. Looked up from germline, CDR1 is LGHDT and CDR2 is YNNKEL (reference sequence). Trimming removed 2 bases from V and 5 bases from J; junction bases left unmatched: 5. CDR3 loop: CASSQMTGDDEQYF. Here the CDR3 DNA reads TGTGCCAGCAGCCAAATGACAGGGGACGACGAGCAGTACTTC.

This clonotype was observed a handful of times. The chain carries TRBV5-1 and TRBJ2-7; either TRBD1 or TRBD2 may fit D (6 bases each). Germline-derived CDR1 and CDR2 are SGHRS and YFSETQ. The length of the CDR3 is 15 residues. The V and J ends lost 2 bases and 0 bases respectively, with 12 bases between them. The CDR3 reads CASSFAGGISYEQYF. Written as DNA, the CDR3 is TGCGCCAGCAGCTTTGCCGGGGGCATCTCCTACGAGCAGTACTTC. Using reference TRBV5-1 and TRBJ2-7 for the parts outside the CDR3, the full variable domain is KAGVTQTPRYLIKTRGQQVTLSCSPISGHRSVSWYQQTPGQGLQFLFEYFSETQRNKGNFPGRFSGRQFSNSRSEMNVSTLELGDSALYLCASSFAGGISYEQYFGPGTRLTVT.

There are many counts of this clonotype. The chain employs TRBV15 and TRBJ2-5, with D tentatively TRBD2 (6 bases). The CDR3 has 16 residues. V was pared by 2 bases and J by 5 bases, with 18 bases between. Germline V CDR1 and CDR2: LNHNV, YYDKDF (reference sequence). The CDR3 DNA follows: TGTGCCACCAGCAGAAGACGACTAGTAAGAGGGGAGACCCAGTACTTC. Translated, it gives CATSRRRLVRGETQYF.

The chain combines TRBV23-1 with TRBJ2-7; no firm D call. TRBV23-1 is given ORF status, its function remaining uncertain. V was clipped by 7 bases and J by 12 bases, with 25 bases between them. The CDR3 has 14 residues. The CDR3 sequence: CASTKSCRQSPPYV. The CDR3 nucleotides are TGCGCCAGCACCAAAAGTTGTCGCCAGAGTCCCCCGTACGTC.

This clonotype came up a few times. The rearrangement uses TRBV25-1 and TRBJ2-2; no firm D call. V lost 7 bases to trimming and J lost 5 bases, with 5 bases between them. CDR1 is MGHDK and CDR2 is SYGVNS in the germline V gene. This CDR3 is built from 11 residues. CDR3 in amino acids: CASIGTGELFF. The CDR3 nucleotides are TGTGCCAGCATCGGGACCGGGGAGCTGTTTTTT.

The chain has TRBV7-2 and TRBJ2-3, with TRBD1 matching 7 bases. The junction had 6 bases not matched to a gene; V was cut back by 1 base and J by 11 bases. CDR3 size: 13 residues. The germline V gene has CDR1 SGHTA and CDR2 FQGNSA. The CDR3 reads CASSLEGTGEQYF. Here the CDR3 DNA reads TGTGCCAGCAGCTTAGAGGGAACAGGGGAGCAGTATTTT.

This chain uses TRBV20-1 with TRBJ2-1; unclear D gene. The CDR3 covers 11 residues. The ends were cut back, 5 bases at V and 12 bases at J, with 14 bases in the middle. Looked up from germline, CDR1 is DFQATT and CDR2 is SNEGSKA (reference sequence). The CDR3 nucleotides are TGCAGTGCTCCCTCCGGGCCCTGGCAGTTCTTC. Translating it yields CSAPSGPWQFF.

This clonotype has at least ten counts. The V call is TRBV12-3 or TRBV12-4, the J call TRBJ2-2, with D unresolved. This CDR3 has 12 residues. The V and J ends lost 6 bases and 1 base respectively, with 3 bases between them. CDR3 in amino acids: CASRRNTGELFF. CDR3 DNA: TGTGCCAGCAGGCGGAACACCGGGGAGCTGTTTTTT.

The chain links TRBV18 to TRBJ1-2, with D possibly being TRBD1 (6 bases). The CDR3 runs to 15 residues. Germline CDR1 and CDR2: KGHSH and LQKENI. Between the trimmed V and J ends, which lost 3 bases and 7 bases, there was a span of 18 bases. The CDR3 region has the DNA TGTGCCAGCTCACCGTCCGACAGGATTAGTGGTGGCTACACCTTC. Its protein is CASSPSDRISGGYTF.

This clonotype has only a few counts. The chain employs TRBV9 and TRBJ2-1, with D perhaps TRBD2 (7 bases). V was clipped by 3 bases and J by 2 bases, with 15 bases between them. The CDR3 spans 16 residues. Germline CDR1 reads SGDLS; CDR2 reads YYNGEE. This CDR3 is CASSGGGGDTYNEQFF. In DNA, the CDR3 is TGTGCCAGCAGCGGAGGGGGAGGGGACACCTACAATGAGCAGTTCTTC.

A few counts support this clonotype. This chain uses TRBV4-2 with TRBJ1-2; maybe TRBD1 (5 bases). The CDR3 runs to 14 residues. Germline V gives CDR1 LGHNA, CDR2 YNFKEQ. The ends were cut back, 0 bases at V and 6 bases at J, with 11 bases in the middle. CDR3 DNA: TGTGCCAGCAGCCAAGAGCAGGGTCAGGATGGCTACACCTTC. Amino acid sequence: CASSQEQGQDGYTF.

The V and J genes are TRBV30 and TRBJ1-1; D not resolved. This CDR3 is built from 11 residues. Germline V gene sequence: CDR1 GTSNPN, CDR2 SVGIG (reference sequence). V lost 2 bases and J lost 5, with 6 bases in between. The CDR3 sequence is CAWSRATEAFF. The DNA for the CDR3 is TGTGCCTGGAGTCGGGCGACTGAAGCTTTCTTT.

V and J are TRBV5-1 and TRBJ1-1; TRBD1 agrees at 7 bases. CDR1 and CDR2 (germline): SGHRS, YFSETQ. V gave up 3 bases and J gave up 1 base; unmatched junction bases: 9. This CDR3 has 16 amino acids. Written as DNA, the CDR3 is TGCGCCAGCAGCTACGGGACGGGACAGCAGAACACTGAAGCTTTCTTT. Protein product: CASSYGTGQQNTEAFF.